Listed below are T cell receptor beta chains from one sample, sequenced in a study of cytomegalovirus exposure and HLA in healthy donors. Generated by immunoSEQ multiplex PCR, the TCRdb table keeps only in-frame clones and is missing some. Of 130,000 to 150,000 clones listed, about 74% are singletons. The sequencing input was PBMCs. All receptors come from a woman in her 40s in good health and CMV-seronegative. Each CDR3 is given with its conserved first and last residue. A D gene is named only where the DNA matches it firmly. Size is omitted from some rows. Given values are once, few, many or a class for expanded clones.

clone_size	cdr3_length	v_call	d_call	j_call	cdr3_nt	cdr3_aa
.	14	TRBV19	.	TRBJ2-1	TGTGCCAGTAGTATCCAGGTCGTGAACAATGAGCAGTTCTTC	CASSIQVVNNEQFF
few	21	TRBV30	.	TRBJ2-2	TGTGCCTGGAGTGTTTACCCTCACTCTAGGGGCTGGAACGCGAACACCGGGGAGCTGTTTTTT	CAWSVYPHSRGWNANTGELFF
.	10	TRBV6-1	.	TRBJ2-1	TGTGCCAGCGGGAGGCGGGAGCAGTTCTTC	CASGRREQFF
.	14	TRBV28	TRBD1	TRBJ1-1	TGTGCCAGCAGCAAAAGGGGGCGAAGCACTGAAGCTTTCTTT	CASSKRGRSTEAFF
.	14	TRBV6-5	.	TRBJ2-7	TGTGCCAGCAGTTACTCGTGGCAGGGCTACGAGCAGTACTTC	CASSYSWQGYEQYF
.	13	TRBV29-1	.	TRBJ2-7	TGCAGCGGGGGGCAGGGACGGGCGGGCGAGCAGTACTTC	CSGGQGRAGEQYF
.	15	TRBV7-9	TRBD1	TRBJ2-2	TGTGCCAGCAGCTTAGTACAGGGGTGGACCGGGGAGCTGTTTTTT	CASSLVQGWTGELFF
.	16	TRBV6-1	.	TRBJ1-3	TGTGCCAGCAGTGAAATGGGGGGAAGGTCTGGAAACACCATATATTTT	CASSEMGGRSGNTIYF
few	14	TRBV30	.	TRBJ2-2	TGTGCCTGGAAGGGGGAGCTTGACACCGGGGAGCTGTTTTTT	CAWKGELDTGELFF
few	17	TRBV6-4	TRBD2	TRBJ2-3	TGTGCCAGCAGTGGACTAGCGGGAGCGTCGGGCACAGATACGCAGTATTTT	CASSGLAGASGTDTQYF
.	15	TRBV5-1	.	TRBJ1-1	TGTGCCAGCAGCTTGTCTTATGACTGGAACACTGAAGCTTTCTTT	CASSLSYDWNTEAFF
.	15	TRBV11-2	.	TRBJ2-7	TGTGCCAGCAGCTCAACCATACAGGGATGGGACGAGCAGTACTTC	CASSSTIQGWDEQYF
.	15	TRBV7-9	.	TRBJ1-6	TGTGCCAGCAGCTTTAGCGGGGCAAGGAATTCACCCCTCCACTTT	CASSFSGARNSPLHF
.	14	TRBV2	TRBD1	TRBJ1-2	TGTGCCAGCGAAAAGGACAGGGCCTCCTATGGCTACACCTTC	CASEKDRASYGYTF
.	15	TRBV27	TRBD1	TRBJ1-6	TGTGCCAGCAGTTCACCCGGACAGGGGGATTCACCCCTCCACTTT	CASSSPGQGDSPLHF
.	16	TRBV5-1	.	TRBJ2-1	TGCGCCAGCAGCTTGACAGGATTGAATAGCCCCAATGAGCAGTTCTTC	CASSLTGLNSPNEQFF
.	15	TRBV2	TRBD2	TRBJ2-3	TGTGCCAGCAGTGAAGCTGGGACTAGATTCGATACGCAGTATTTT	CASSEAGTRFDTQYF
.	16	TRBV5-1	.	TRBJ2-1	TGCGCCAGCAGCTTGGTTGACTACCGTTCCTACAATGAGCAGTTCTTC	CASSLVDYRSYNEQFF
.	14	TRBV28	.	TRBJ2-2	TGTGCCAGCATCCTGACACAGGAACCCGGGGAGCTGTTTTTT	CASILTQEPGELFF
.	13	TRBV10-3	TRBD1	TRBJ2-3	TGTGCCATCGGAGAGACAGGGACAGATACGCAGTATTTT	CAIGETGTDTQYF
.	16	TRBV5-1	TRBD1	TRBJ1-2	TGCGCCAGCAGTATAATCCCGGGACAGGGGGCTGTTGGCTACACCTTC	CASSIIPGQGAVGYTF
.	13	TRBV29-1	.	TRBJ1-5	TGCAGCGCTGTGGCAGGGGAAAGTCAGCCCCAGCATTTT	CSAVAGESQPQHF
.	15	TRBV9	TRBD2	TRBJ2-1	TGTGCCAGCAGCGATACTAGCGGACCTTACAATGAGCAGTTCTTC	CASSDTSGPYNEQFF
.	17	TRBV7-9	TRBD2	TRBJ2-3	TGTGCCAGCAGCTTACTTCTTAGTCTAGCGGGAGCAGATACGCAGTATTTT	CASSLLLSLAGADTQYF
.	14	TRBV19	TRBD1	TRBJ1-4	TGTGCCAGTAGTACTACAGGGGCTACTGAAAAACTGTTTTTT	CASSTTGATEKLFF
once	18	TRBV7-8	TRBD2	TRBJ2-3	TGTGCCAGCAGCCCTCCTCTAGCCAGCGGGGGATATTCAGATACGCAGTATTTT	CASSPPLASGGYSDTQYF
.	16	TRBV11-3	TRBD1	TRBJ2-2	TGTGCCAGCAGCTGGGGACAGGGGGCCTTTAACGGGGAGCTGTTTTTT	CASSWGQGAFNGELFF
.	15	TRBV15	.	TRBJ1-1	TGTGCCACCAGCAAATTTCTTGACAAGAACACTGAAGCTTTCTTT	CATSKFLDKNTEAFF
.	17	TRBV7-9	TRBD1	TRBJ1-1	TGTGCCAGCAGCTTAGGGGTATCCGGGACAGGGTGGTCTGAAGCTTTCTTT	CASSLGVSGTGWSEAFF
.	15	TRBV30	.	TRBJ1-6	TGTGCCTGGAGTGCACCCGGCCAGGCCTCCTCACCCCTCCACTTT	CAWSAPGQASSPLHF
.	14	TRBV18	TRBD1	TRBJ1-2	TGTGCCAGCTCACCAGGACAGGATAACTATGGCTACACCTTC	CASSPGQDNYGYTF
.	14	TRBV7-9	.	TRBJ2-1	TGTGCCAGTCTGAGAGGCCTCTCCTACAATGAGCAGTTCTTC	CASLRGLSYNEQFF
.	15	TRBV11-2	TRBD1	TRBJ2-7	TGTGCCAGCAGCAAACCCGGGACAGGGTTCTACGAGCAGTACTTC	CASSKPGTGFYEQYF
.	13	TRBV4-1	TRBD1	TRBJ2-7	TGCGCCAGCAGCCGGACAGGGTTGGACGAGCAGTACTTC	CASSRTGLDEQYF
.	13	TRBV30	.	TRBJ1-1	TGTGCCTGGAGTATTACAGGGAGAACTGAAGCTTTCTTT	CAWSITGRTEAFF
few	13	TRBV19	.	TRBJ1-2	TGTGCCAGCACGCCAGGGGCCCACTATGGCTACACCTTC	CASTPGAHYGYTF
.	15	TRBV14	.	TRBJ2-1	TGTGCCAGCAGTCCCACTAGAATCTTGGGCAATGAGCAGTTCTTC	CASSPTRILGNEQFF
.	15	TRBV6-4	.	TRBJ2-1	TGTGCCAGCAGTGGATACAGGGCCTCACTTGTGGAGCAGTTCTTC	CASSGYRASLVEQFF
.	14	TRBV9	.	TRBJ2-5	TGTGCCAGCAGCGTAGCGGGGGGCGGGGAGACCCGGTACTTC	CASSVAGGGETRYF
.	14	TRBV28	.	TRBJ2-7	TGTGCCAGCAGTTTCAGAGGGTTGAGATACGAGCAGTACTTC	CASSFRGLRYEQYF
.	15	TRBV2	.	TRBJ2-1	TGTGCCAGCAGTGAACAGGAAAAATCCTACAATGAGCAGTTCTTC	CASSEQEKSYNEQFF
few	16	TRBV19	.	TRBJ1-5	TGTGCCAGTAGACTAGGACAGCTTGAGGGCAATCAGCCCCAGCATTTT	CASRLGQLEGNQPQHF
.	14	TRBV6-5	.	TRBJ1-2	TGTGCCAGCAGCCCCTCCGGGGGTGCGATTGGCTACACCTTC	CASSPSGGAIGYTF